This passage covers 10 T cell receptor beta chains from one sample sequenced in a study of blood T cell repertoires in COVID-19. Assay used: immunoSEQ multiplex PCR; TCRdb lists only in-frame clones, some missing. The repertoire holds more than 95,000 clones, with over 75% as singletons. Sequencing was carried out using peripheral blood. The source of these receptors is a woman of 80 years or more with acute or convalescent COVID-19.

The rearrangement links TRBV2 to TRBJ1-4, with D perhaps matching TRBD1 (6 bases). Looked up from germline, CDR1 is SNHLY and CDR2 is FYNNEI. This CDR3 is 14 amino acids long. Trimming left V 6 bases short and J 6 bases short, with 14 bases between. The CDR3 coding sequence is TGTGCCAGCAGCCTTACGGGACATGATGAAAAACTGTTTTTT. It is translated as CASSLTGHDEKLFF.

This clone has a single count. The chain recombines TRBV10-3 with TRBJ1-5; 7 bases are a match to TRBD1. The CDR3 sequence is 13 residues long. Germline lookup yields CDR1 ENHRY and CDR2 SYGVKD. Trimming removed 9 bases from V and 0 bases from J; junction bases left unmatched: 2. Here the CDR3 reads CAITGDSNQPQHF. The CDR3 DNA reads as TGTGCCATAACAGGGGATAGCAATCAGCCCCAGCATTTT.

The chain couples TRBV7-9 to TRBJ1-5, with D maybe TRBD1 (6 bases). CDR3 size: 13 residues. Germline V gene sequence: CDR1 SEHNR, CDR2 FQNEAQ (reference sequence). Trimming removed 6 bases at V and 4 bases at J, with 10 bases between. The CDR3 DNA sequence: TGTGCCAGCAGACGGACAGCAAATCAGCCCCAGCATTTT. It translates to CASRRTANQPQHF.

This rearrangement joins TRBV27 to TRBJ1-5, with 7 bases that match TRBD1. The length of the CDR3 is 16 residues. V shed 4 bases and J 0 bases; nucleotides not matched to a gene: 6. Germline CDR1 reads MNHEY; CDR2 reads SMNVEV (reference sequence). CDR3 bases: TGTGCCAGCAGTTCCCGGGACAGATATAGCAATCAGCCCCAGCATTTT. Translation: CASSSRDRYSNQPQHF.

The rearrangement uses TRBV4-1 and TRBJ1-1; D call uncertain. Per the germline V gene, CDR1 is MGHRA and CDR2 is YSYEKL. The CDR3 is 14 amino acids. V lost 0 bases to trimming and J lost 1 base, with 6 bases between them. CDR3 residues: CASSQDRGNTEAFF. The DNA of the CDR3 is TGCGCCAGCAGCCAAGACCGAGGGAACACTGAAGCTTTCTTT.

The V and J genes are TRBV6-2 or TRBV6-3 and TRBJ2-1; D remains unclear. This CDR3 is built from 12 residues. Per germline, CDR1 MNHEY and CDR2 SVGEGT. V was clipped by 4 bases and J by 7 bases, with 8 bases between them. The chain's CDR3 is CASSLLMNEQFF. Here the CDR3 DNA reads TGTGCCAGCAGTTTACTTATGAATGAGCAGTTCTTC.

There are a few counts of this clone. The chain has TRBV4-3 and TRBJ1-4; 7 nucleotides agree with TRBD1. The germline V gene has CDR1 LGHNA and CDR2 YSLEER. The V and J ends lost 1 base and 0 bases, in that order; junction bases with no gene match: 8. The CDR3 sequence is 18 residues long. CDR3 in amino acids: CASSQGRTGHATNEKLFF. DNA for the CDR3: TGCGCCAGCAGCCAAGGGCGGACAGGCCACGCAACTAATGAAAAACTGTTTTTT.

Only one count was recorded for this clone. The CDR3 reads CASGGGAGSYNSPLHF. The CDR3 nucleotides are TGTGCCAGTGGGGGAGGGGCCGGCTCCTATAATTCACCCCTCCACTTT. V is TRBV19 and J is TRBJ1-6; perhaps TRBD1 as D (5 bases). CDR1 is LNHDA, CDR2 SQIVND, per germline (reference sequence). The germline V and J ends were trimmed by 8 bases and 0 bases, with 14 bases remaining between them. This CDR3 contains 16 residues.

This clone showed up just once. This chain links TRBV7-9 with TRBJ2-1; D is undetermined. This CDR3 comprises 15 residues. V was clipped by 3 bases and J by 4 bases, with 13 bases between them. The germline V gene has CDR1 SEHNR and CDR2 FQNEAQ (reference sequence). Here the CDR3 DNA reads TGTGCCAGCAGCTTCGTACGTTTCCTATACAATGAGCAGTTCTTC. This encodes CASSFVRFLYNEQFF.

Here the CDR3 DNA reads TGTGCCAGCAGCCCGGGGGGGGCCGTCCTCTACAATGAGCAGTTCTTC. This sequence encodes CASSPGGAVLYNEQFF. The chain joins TRBV7-9 to TRBJ2-1; 8 positions match TRBD2. There are 16 residues in the CDR3. V was clipped by 5 bases and J by 3 bases; unmatched bases: 9. The germline CDR1 and CDR2 sequences are SEHNR and FQNEAQ (reference sequence).